These 10 T cell receptor beta chains came from one sample sequenced in a study of CD8+ T cells in alopecia areata. Following RNA extraction, reverse transcription yielded cDNA that acted as the sequencing template. TCRdb keeps only in-frame clones here, not all; method: immunoSEQ multiplex PCR. The table shows hundreds of thousands of clones, with nearly 60% occurring only once. Treatment defined: oral pan-JAK inhibitor, 5-10 mg twice daily. The sequenced sample was CD4+ T cells sorted from blood, obtained at week 24, from a patient treated with tofacitinib. All receptors derive from a human donor with alopecia areata.

This chain joins TRBV29-1 and TRBJ1-1, with D unresolved. V shed 7 bases and J shed 5 bases, with 8 bases lying between them. Per germline, CDR1 SQVTM and CDR2 ANQGSEA. The CDR3 contains 10 residues. The CDR3 bases are TGCAGCGCCTATTGGACTGAAGCTTTCTTT. It is translated as CSAYWTEAFF.

The chain carries TRBV4-2 and TRBJ2-2; 7 bases are shared with TRBD2. CDR3 length: 17 amino acids. V shed 0 bases, J shed 1 base, and the junction held 5 bases outside the gene matches. Germline CDR1 LGHNA, CDR2 YNFKEQ. CDR3 bases: TGTGCCAGCAGCCAAGATCCAGCTAGCGGGAACACCGGGGAGCTGTTTTTT. Translation gives CASSQDPASGNTGELFF.

In nucleotides, the CDR3 is TGCGCCAGCAGTCAATGTGGATATGTCTTGGGACAGGGGGCGCGTGGGGCCAACGTCCTGACTTTC. Its translation: CASSQCGYVLGQGARGANVLTF. V gene TRBV23-1 combines with J gene TRBJ2-6; 12 positions match TRBD1. TRBV23-1 is an open reading frame, and its role is uncertain. Trimming cost V 1 base and J 3 bases; bases outside gene matches: 16. CDR3 length: 22 amino acids.

The chain is built from TRBV5-6 and TRBJ2-7; D is undetermined. V was pared by 3 bases and J by 2 bases, with 9 bases between. Germline CDR1 reads SGHDT; CDR2 reads YYEEEE. The CDR3 totals 13 residues. CDR3 DNA: TGTGCCAGCAGCTGGGGTAGGGCCTACGAGCAGTACTTC. This gives the protein CASSWGRAYEQYF. Full variable domain (missing parts from reference TRBV5-6 and TRBJ2-7): DAGVTQSPTHLIKTRGQQVTLRCSPKSGHDTVSWYQQALGQGPQFIFQYYEEEERQRGNFPDRFSGHQFPNYSSELNVNALLLGDSALYLCASSWGRAYEQYFGPGTRLTVT.

The chain has TRBV13 and TRBJ1-4, with 7 bases fitting TRBD1. J lost 6 bases, V lost 7 bases, and 11 bases had no gene match. Germline lookup yields CDR1 PRHDT and CDR2 FYEKMQ (reference sequence). The CDR3 has 15 residues. CDR3 nucleotides: TGTGCCAGCACGTCATTTCGGGACAGAGATGAAAAACTGTTTTTT. Amino acid sequence: CASTSFRDRDEKLFF.

The V call is TRBV29-1, the J call TRBJ1-1, with D maybe TRBD1 (5 bases). The V and J ends lost 5 bases and 0 bases respectively, with 10 bases between them. The CDR3 sequence is 13 residues long. Germline lookup yields CDR1 SQVTM and CDR2 ANQGSEA. The CDR3 sequence: CSVKIGVNTEAFF. The CDR3 bases are TGCAGCGTTAAGATAGGGGTGAACACTGAAGCTTTCTTT.

The chain recombines TRBV5-6 with TRBJ1-6; perhaps TRBD1 as D (6 bases). The V gene's germline CDR1 is SGHDT and CDR2 YYEEEE. Trimming pared 0 bases from V and 8 bases from J, leaving 9 bases between. There are 14 residues in the CDR3. The CDR3 nucleotides read TGTGCCAGCAGCTTGGTCCAGGGGTATTCACCCCTCCACTTT. Translating gives CASSLVQGYSPLHF.

Comments on this clone: A read error is possible here, since a much larger clone lies one base away. Distinct nucleotide sequences in the sample also encode this CDR3. The chain has TRBV10-3 and TRBJ2-5, with D hard to call. The V gene lost 3 bases and the J gene lost 5 bases, with 4 bases spanning the gap. Germline V lookup: CDR1 ENHRY, CDR2 SYGVKD. The CDR3 has 11 amino acids. Here the CDR3 DNA reads TGTGCCATCAGTGATAGGGAGACCCAGTACTTC. Protein: CAISDRETQYF.

The rearrangement links TRBV7-9 to TRBJ2-7; D is undetermined. The CDR3 totals 15 residues. Germline CDR1 is SEHNR and CDR2 is FQNEAQ (reference sequence). V was shortened by 4 bases and J by 0 bases, with 13 bases between the two germline ends. The CDR3 coding sequence is TGTGCCAGCAGCTCACGGACGGGCGCCTCCTACGAGCAGTACTTC. It specifies CASSSRTGASYEQYF.

This clone appeared a few times. V gene TRBV7-9 combines with J gene TRBJ1-1; a weak D match, TRBD1 (6 bases). The CDR3 has 13 amino acids. Germline-derived CDR1 and CDR2 are SEHNR and FQNEAQ (reference sequence). V lost 2 bases, J lost 8 bases, and 12 bases lay in between. The CDR3 nucleotides are TGTGCCAGCAGCTTAAAGGGGGGAACCGAAGCTTTCTTT. Encoded protein: CASSLKGGTEAFF.